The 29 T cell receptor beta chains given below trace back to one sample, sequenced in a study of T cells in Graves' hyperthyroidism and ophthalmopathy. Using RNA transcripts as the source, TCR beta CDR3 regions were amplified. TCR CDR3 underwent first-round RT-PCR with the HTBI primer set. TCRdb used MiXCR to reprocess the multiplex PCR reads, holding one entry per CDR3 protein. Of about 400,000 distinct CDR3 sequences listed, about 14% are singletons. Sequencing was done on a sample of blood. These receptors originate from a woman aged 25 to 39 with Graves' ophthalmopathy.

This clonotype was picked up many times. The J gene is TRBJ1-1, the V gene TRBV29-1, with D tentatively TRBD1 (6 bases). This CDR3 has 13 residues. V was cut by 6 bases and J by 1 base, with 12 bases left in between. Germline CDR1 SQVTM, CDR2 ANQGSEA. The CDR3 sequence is CSVVDSGNTEAFF. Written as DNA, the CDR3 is TGCAGCGTCGTGGACAGCGGGAACACTGAAGCTTTCTTT.

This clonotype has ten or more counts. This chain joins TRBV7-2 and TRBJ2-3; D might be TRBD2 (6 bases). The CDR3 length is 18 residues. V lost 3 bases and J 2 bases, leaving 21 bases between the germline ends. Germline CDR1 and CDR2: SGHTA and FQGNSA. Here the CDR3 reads CASSFPSERRESTDTQYF. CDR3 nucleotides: TGTGCCAGCAGCTTCCCTAGCGAACGACGCGAATCCACAGATACGCAGTATTTT.

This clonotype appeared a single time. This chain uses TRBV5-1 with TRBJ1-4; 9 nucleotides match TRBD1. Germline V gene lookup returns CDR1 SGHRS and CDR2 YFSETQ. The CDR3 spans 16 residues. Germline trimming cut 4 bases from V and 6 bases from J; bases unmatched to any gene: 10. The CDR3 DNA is TGCGCCAGCAGCCGTTTCGACAGGGGGGGGGATGAAAAACTGTTTTTT. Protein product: CASSRFDRGGDEKLFF.

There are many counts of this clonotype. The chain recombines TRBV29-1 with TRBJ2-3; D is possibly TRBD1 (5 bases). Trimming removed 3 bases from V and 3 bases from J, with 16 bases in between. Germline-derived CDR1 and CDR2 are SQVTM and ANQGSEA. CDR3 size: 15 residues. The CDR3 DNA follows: TGCAGCGTTGATGGCGGCGGCAGGGCAACAGATACGCAGTATTTT. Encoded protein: CSVDGGGRATDTQYF.

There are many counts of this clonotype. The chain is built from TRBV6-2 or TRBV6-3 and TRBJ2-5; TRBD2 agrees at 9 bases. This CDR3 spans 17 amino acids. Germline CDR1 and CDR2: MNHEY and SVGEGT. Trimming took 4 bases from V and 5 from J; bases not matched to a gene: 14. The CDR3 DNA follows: TGTGCCAGCAGTTTCTCTAGCGGGGATGACTCCATCGAGACCCAGTACTTC. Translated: CASSFSSGDDSIETQYF.

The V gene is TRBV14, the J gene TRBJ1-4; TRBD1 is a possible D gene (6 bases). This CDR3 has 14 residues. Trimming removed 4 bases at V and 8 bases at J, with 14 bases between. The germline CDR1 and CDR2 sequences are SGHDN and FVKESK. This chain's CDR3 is CASSRQGFAEKLFF. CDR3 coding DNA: TGTGCCAGCAGCCGGCAGGGGTTTGCGGAAAAACTGTTTTTT.

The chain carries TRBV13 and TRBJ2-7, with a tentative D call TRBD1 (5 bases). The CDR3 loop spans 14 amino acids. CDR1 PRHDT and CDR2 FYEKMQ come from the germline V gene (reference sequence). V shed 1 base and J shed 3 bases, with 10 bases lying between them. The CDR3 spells CASSLEQDLYEQYF. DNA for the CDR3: TGTGCCAGCAGCTTAGAACAGGACCTCTACGAGCAGTACTTC.

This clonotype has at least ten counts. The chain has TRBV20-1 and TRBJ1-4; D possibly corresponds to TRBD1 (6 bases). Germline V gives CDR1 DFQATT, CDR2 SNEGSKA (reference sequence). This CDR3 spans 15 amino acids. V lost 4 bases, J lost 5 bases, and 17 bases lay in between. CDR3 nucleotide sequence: TGCAGTGCTAACCCCAGGACAGACCTAAATGAAAAACTGTTTTTT. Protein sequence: CSANPRTDLNEKLFF.

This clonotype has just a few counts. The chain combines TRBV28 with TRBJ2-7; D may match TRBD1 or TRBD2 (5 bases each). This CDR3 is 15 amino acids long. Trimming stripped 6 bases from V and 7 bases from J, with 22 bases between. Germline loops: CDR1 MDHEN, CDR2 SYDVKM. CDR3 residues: CASRDTTGPREEQYF. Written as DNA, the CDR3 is TGTGCCAGCAGGGACACCACCGGGCCCAGGGAGGAGCAGTACTTC.

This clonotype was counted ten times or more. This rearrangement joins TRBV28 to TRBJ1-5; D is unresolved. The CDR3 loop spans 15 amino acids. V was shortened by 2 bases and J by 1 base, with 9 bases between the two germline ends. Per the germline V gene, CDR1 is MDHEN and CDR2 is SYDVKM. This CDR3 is CASSLRDRSNQPQHF. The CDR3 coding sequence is TGTGCCAGCAGTTTAAGGGATAGGAGCAATCAGCCCCAGCATTTT.

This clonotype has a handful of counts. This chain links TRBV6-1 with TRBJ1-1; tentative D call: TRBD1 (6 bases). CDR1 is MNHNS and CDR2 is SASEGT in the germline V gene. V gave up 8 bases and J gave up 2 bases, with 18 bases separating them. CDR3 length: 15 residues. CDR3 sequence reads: CASRKERGGNTEAFF. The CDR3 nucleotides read TGTGCCAGCCGTAAGGAAAGAGGGGGTAACACTGAAGCTTTCTTT.

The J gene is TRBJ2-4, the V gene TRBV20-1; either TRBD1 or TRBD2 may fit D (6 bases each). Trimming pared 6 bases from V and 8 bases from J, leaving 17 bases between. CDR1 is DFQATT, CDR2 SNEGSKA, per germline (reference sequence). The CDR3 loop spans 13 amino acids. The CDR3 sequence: CSAVGGTEDIQYF. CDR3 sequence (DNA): TGCAGTGCGGTGGGGGGCACCGAAGACATTCAGTACTTC.

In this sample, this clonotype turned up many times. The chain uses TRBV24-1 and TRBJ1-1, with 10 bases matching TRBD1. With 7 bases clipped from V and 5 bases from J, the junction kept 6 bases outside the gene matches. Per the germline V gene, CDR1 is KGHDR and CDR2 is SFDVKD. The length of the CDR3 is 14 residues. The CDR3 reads CATRKTGGGTEAFF. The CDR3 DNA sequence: TGTGCCACCAGGAAGACAGGGGGCGGGACTGAAGCTTTCTTT.

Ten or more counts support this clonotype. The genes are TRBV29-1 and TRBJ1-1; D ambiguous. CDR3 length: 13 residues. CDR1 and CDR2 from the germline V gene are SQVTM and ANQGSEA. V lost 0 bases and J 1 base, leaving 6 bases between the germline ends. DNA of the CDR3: TGCAGCGTTGAAGATGGCAGGAACACTGAAGCTTTCTTT. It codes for CSVEDGRNTEAFF. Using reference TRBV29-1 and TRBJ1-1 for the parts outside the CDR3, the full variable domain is SAVISQKPSRDICQRGTSLTIQCQVDSQVTMMFWYRQQPGQSLTLIATANQGSEATYESGFVIDKFPISRPNLTFSTLTVSNMSPEDSSIYLCSVEDGRNTEAFFGQGTRLTVV.

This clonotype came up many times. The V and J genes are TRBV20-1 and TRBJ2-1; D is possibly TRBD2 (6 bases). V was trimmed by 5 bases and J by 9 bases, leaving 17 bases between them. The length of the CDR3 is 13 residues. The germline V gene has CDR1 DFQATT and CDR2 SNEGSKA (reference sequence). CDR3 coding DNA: TGCAGTGCTCCTGCCGCGCGGGGAGCTGAGCAGTTCTTC. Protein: CSAPAARGAEQFF.

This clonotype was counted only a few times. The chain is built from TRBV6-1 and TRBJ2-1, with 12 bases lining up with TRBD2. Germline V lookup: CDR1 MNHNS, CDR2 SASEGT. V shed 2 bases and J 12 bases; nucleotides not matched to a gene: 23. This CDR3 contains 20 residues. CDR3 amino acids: CASSEWAEGRGLAGPYRQFF. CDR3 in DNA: TGTGCCAGCAGTGAATGGGCTGAAGGGCGCGGACTAGCGGGGCCGTATAGGCAGTTCTTC.

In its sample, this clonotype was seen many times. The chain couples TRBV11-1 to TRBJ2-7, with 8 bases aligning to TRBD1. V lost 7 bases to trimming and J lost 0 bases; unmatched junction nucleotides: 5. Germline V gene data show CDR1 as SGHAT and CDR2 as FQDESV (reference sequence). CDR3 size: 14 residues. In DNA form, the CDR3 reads TGTGCCAGCAAATCAGGGGGCCCCTCCTACGAGCAGTACTTC. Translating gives CASKSGGPSYEQYF.

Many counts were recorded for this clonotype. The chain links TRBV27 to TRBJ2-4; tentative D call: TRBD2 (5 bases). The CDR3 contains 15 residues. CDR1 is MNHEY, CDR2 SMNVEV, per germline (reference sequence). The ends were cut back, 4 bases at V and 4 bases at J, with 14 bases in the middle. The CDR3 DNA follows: TGTGCCAGCAGTTCTGCGGGTGTGACAAAAAACATTCAGTACTTC. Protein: CASSSAGVTKNIQYF.

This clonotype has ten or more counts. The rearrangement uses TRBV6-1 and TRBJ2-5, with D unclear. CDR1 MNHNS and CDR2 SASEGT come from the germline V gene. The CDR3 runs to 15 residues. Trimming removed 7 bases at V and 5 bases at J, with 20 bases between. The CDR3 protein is CASTDGLRLGETQYF. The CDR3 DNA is TGTGCCAGCACCGATGGCCTCCGGCTCGGGGAGACCCAGTACTTC.

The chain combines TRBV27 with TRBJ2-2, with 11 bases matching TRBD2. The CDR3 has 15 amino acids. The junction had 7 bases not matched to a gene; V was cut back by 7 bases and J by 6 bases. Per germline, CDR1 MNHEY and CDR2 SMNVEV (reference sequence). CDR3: CASTVAGGLAGELFF. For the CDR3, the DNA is TGTGCCAGCACTGTAGCGGGGGGGCTCGCCGGGGAGCTGTTTTTT.

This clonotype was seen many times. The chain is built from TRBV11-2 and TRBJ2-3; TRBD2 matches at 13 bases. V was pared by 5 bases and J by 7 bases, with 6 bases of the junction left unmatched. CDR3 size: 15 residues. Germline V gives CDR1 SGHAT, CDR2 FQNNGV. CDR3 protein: CASSALAGGPNTQYF. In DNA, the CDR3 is TGTGCCAGCAGCGCACTAGCGGGGGGGCCTAATACGCAGTATTTT.

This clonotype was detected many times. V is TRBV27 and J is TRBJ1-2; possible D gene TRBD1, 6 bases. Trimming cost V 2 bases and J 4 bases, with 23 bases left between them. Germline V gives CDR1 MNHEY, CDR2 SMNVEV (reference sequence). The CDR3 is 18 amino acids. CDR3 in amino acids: CASSLEGGSFGPVYGYTF. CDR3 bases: TGTGCCAGCAGTTTAGAAGGGGGGTCTTTCGGACCAGTCTATGGCTACACCTTC.

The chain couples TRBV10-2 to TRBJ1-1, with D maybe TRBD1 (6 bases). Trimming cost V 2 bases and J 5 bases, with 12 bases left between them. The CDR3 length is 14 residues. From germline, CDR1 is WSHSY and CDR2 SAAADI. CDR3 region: CASSEAQGITEAFF. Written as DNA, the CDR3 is TGCGCCAGCAGTGAGGCGCAGGGGATTACTGAAGCTTTCTTT.

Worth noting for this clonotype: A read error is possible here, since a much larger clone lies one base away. In DNA form, the CDR3 reads TGTGCCACCAGTGACCGTTCGGGGTGCTCGGAGAATGAGCAGTTCTTC. Translating gives CATSDRSGCSENEQFF. The J gene is TRBJ2-1, the V gene TRBV24-1, with D possibly being TRBD2 (5 bases). Germline V CDR1 and CDR2: KGHDR, SFDVKD. Trimming stripped 4 bases from V and 7 bases from J, with 19 bases between. The CDR3 has 16 amino acids.

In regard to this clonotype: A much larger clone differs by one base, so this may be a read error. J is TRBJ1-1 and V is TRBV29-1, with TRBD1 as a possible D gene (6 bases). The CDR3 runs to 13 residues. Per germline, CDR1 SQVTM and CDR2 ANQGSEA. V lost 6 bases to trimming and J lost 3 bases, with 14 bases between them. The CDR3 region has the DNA TGCAGCGTGGGGGGCCCAGGGGACACTGAAGCTTTCTTT. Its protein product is CSVGGPGDTEAFF.

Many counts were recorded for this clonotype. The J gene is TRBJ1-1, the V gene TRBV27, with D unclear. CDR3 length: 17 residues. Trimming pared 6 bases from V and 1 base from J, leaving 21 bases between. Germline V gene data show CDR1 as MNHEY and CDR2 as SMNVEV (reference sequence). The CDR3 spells CASSHRPGFVRNTEAFF. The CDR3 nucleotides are TGTGCCAGCAGCCATCGGCCGGGGTTTGTTCGGAACACTGAAGCTTTCTTT.

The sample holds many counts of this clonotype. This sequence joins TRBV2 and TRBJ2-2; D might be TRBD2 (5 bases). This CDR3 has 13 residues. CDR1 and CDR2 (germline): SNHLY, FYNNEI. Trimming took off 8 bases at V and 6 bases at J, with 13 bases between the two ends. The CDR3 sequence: CASGFTRAGELFF. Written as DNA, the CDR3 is TGTGCCAGCGGGTTTACTAGGGCCGGGGAGCTGTTTTTT.

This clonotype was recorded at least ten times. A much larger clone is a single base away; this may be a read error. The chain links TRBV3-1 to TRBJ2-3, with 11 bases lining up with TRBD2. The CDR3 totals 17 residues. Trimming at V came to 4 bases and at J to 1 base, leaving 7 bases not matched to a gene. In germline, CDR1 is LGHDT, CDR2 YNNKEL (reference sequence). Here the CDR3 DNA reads TGTGCCAGCAGCCCCTTCATACTAGCGGGGGGCACAGATACGCAGTATTTT. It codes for CASSPFILAGGTDTQYF.

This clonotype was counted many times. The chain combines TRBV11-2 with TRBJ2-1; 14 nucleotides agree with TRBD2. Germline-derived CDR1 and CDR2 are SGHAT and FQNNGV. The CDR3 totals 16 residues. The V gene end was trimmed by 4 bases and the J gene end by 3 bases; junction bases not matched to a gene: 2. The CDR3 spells CASSSGLAGDYNEQFF. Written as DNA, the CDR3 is TGTGCCAGCAGCTCGGGACTAGCGGGGGACTACAATGAGCAGTTCTTC.